The 30 T cell receptor beta chains given below trace back to one sample, sequenced in a study of T cell responses to AZD1222 COVID-19 vaccine. Libraries were prepared by immunoSEQ multiplex PCR; TCRdb keeps only in-frame clonotypes and omits some of them. Of about 100,000 clones detected, roughly 87% appear once; the ten largest clones hold 16%. The material was peripheral blood, obtained on day 0 of AZD1222 vaccination. The origin of the receptors is an adult in good health.

This sequence joins TRBV11-1 and TRBJ2-7, with 11 bases lining up with TRBD2. Per germline, CDR1 SGHAT and CDR2 FQDESV (reference sequence). This CDR3 region has 16 residues. V was clipped by 2 bases and J by 3 bases; unmatched bases: 6. This CDR3 is CASSLPGTSGYYEQYF. The CDR3 nucleotides are TGTGCCAGCAGCTTACCAGGGACTAGCGGATACTACGAGCAGTACTTC.

The V and J genes are TRBV24-1 and TRBJ2-7; 10 nucleotides line up with TRBD2. Germline values: CDR1 KGHDR, CDR2 SFDVKD. V shed 5 bases and J 2 bases; nucleotides not matched to a gene: 5. There are 15 residues in the CDR3. The CDR3 bases are TGTGCCACCAGTGGACGGACTAGCGGTACCTACGAGCAGTACTTC. Its translation is CATSGRTSGTYEQYF.

The genes are TRBV3-1 (or the pseudogene TRBV3-2) and TRBJ1-1; a weak D match, TRBD1 (5 bases). Trimming removed 4 bases at V and 2 bases at J, with 11 bases between. Per germline, CDR1 LGHDT and CDR2 YNNKEL (reference sequence). There are 14 residues in the CDR3. The CDR3 here is CASSPRGTNTEAFF. The CDR3 coding sequence is TGTGCCAGCAGCCCCCGAGGGACTAACACTGAAGCTTTCTTT.

J is TRBJ1-2 and V is TRBV23-1, with D perhaps matching TRBD1 (6 bases). TRBV23-1 is recorded as an ORF, its role being uncertain. The V gene lost 4 bases and the J gene lost 5 bases, with 17 bases spanning the gap. CDR3 size: 15 residues. CDR3: CASSRSTGTSYGYTF. CDR3 coding DNA: TGCGCCAGCAGTCGATCTACAGGGACGTCTTATGGCTACACCTTC.

This clone was detected once. The chain links TRBV18 to TRBJ1-2; TRBD1 might be the D (5 bases). CDR1 is KGHSH, CDR2 LQKENI, per germline. V lost 8 bases and J 7 bases, leaving 17 bases between the germline ends. The CDR3 consists of 13 residues. CDR3 sequence (DNA): TGTGCCAGCCCCCCGAGGGGCTTCGGTGGCTACACCTTC. This translates into CASPPRGFGGYTF.

V usage is TRBV10-1 and J usage is TRBJ2-7, with TRBD2 identical over 10 bases. V lost 0 bases, J lost 6 bases, and 2 bases stayed unmatched. Germline V gives CDR1 WNHNN, CDR2 SYGVQD (reference sequence). This CDR3 has 14 residues. The CDR3 sequence is CASSESVAGGEQYF. In DNA form, the CDR3 reads TGCGCCAGCAGTGAGTCGGTAGCGGGAGGCGAGCAGTACTTC.

This clone has a single count. The chain combines TRBV11-2 with TRBJ2-7; D gene uncertain. The V gene's germline CDR1 is SGHAT and CDR2 FQNNGV. V was cut by 4 bases and J by 2 bases, with 9 bases left in between. There are 13 residues in the CDR3. CDR3 coding DNA: TGTGCCAGCAGCTACTACAGTACCTACGAGCAGTACTTC. This sequence encodes CASSYYSTYEQYF.

The chain has TRBV7-2 and TRBJ2-7; D is unresolved. The CDR3 consists of 11 residues. Trimming removed 4 bases from V and 4 bases from J, with 5 bases in between. Germline V CDR1 and CDR2: SGHTA, FQGNSA. This chain's CDR3 is CASSSFYEQYF. The CDR3 DNA reads as TGTGCCAGCAGCTCATTTTACGAGCAGTACTTC.

CDR3 sequence (DNA): TGTGCCAGCAGCCTAAACCGGGACAGGGAGTTGGGTGGAGTCTACGAGCAGTACTTC. It specifies CASSLNRDRELGGVYEQYF. V and J are TRBV7-9 and TRBJ2-7; 9 bases align to TRBD1. The length of the CDR3 is 19 residues. Looked up from germline, CDR1 is SEHNR and CDR2 is FQNEAQ (reference sequence). V was pared by 5 bases and J by 3 bases, with 20 bases of the junction left unmatched.

The chain uses TRBV7-6 and TRBJ1-3; unclear D gene. Germline V CDR1 and CDR2: SGHVS, FNYEAQ. This CDR3 is 17 amino acids long. Deletions cut 1 base from V and 0 bases from J, with 13 bases between. This CDR3 is CASSLESAQISGNTIYF. Here the CDR3 DNA reads TGTGCCAGCAGCTTAGAATCCGCTCAGATCTCTGGAAACACCATATATTTT.

The gene calls are TRBV10-2 and TRBJ2-2, with TRBD2 matching over 10 bases. The CDR3 has 16 amino acids. V shed 3 bases and J 7 bases; nucleotides not matched to a gene: 8. CDR1 is WSHSY and CDR2 is SAAADI in the germline V gene. DNA for the CDR3: TGCGCCAGCAGTGAATCTCTAGCGGGAGTTATCGGGGAGCTGTTTTTT. Amino acid sequence: CASSESLAGVIGELFF.

The genes are TRBV29-1 and TRBJ2-7; 8 bases agree with TRBD1. Germline-derived CDR1 and CDR2 are SQVTM and ANQGSEA. V was pared by 7 bases and J by 4 bases, with 6 bases of the junction left unmatched. The CDR3 is 12 amino acids. CDR3: CSAMDREYEQYF. Written as DNA, the CDR3 is TGCAGCGCCATGGACAGGGAATACGAGCAGTACTTC.

This chain joins TRBV19 and TRBJ2-3; perhaps TRBD1 as D (5 bases). The V end lost 11 bases, the J end lost 0 bases, and 15 bases lay between the germline ends. This CDR3 region has 14 residues. CDR1 and CDR2 from the germline V gene are LNHDA and SQIVND (reference sequence). CDR3 nucleotides: TGTGCCCTAGGGGCACGGCCTAGCACAGATACGCAGTATTTT. This sequence encodes CALGARPSTDTQYF.

This clone was seen more than once but under ten times. The chain is built from TRBV10-3 and TRBJ2-1; D perhaps matches TRBD1 (6 bases). V was trimmed by 2 bases and J by 3 bases, leaving 11 bases between them. This CDR3 region has 15 residues. CDR1 and CDR2 from the germline V gene are ENHRY and SYGVKD. CDR3 protein: CAISEGGGDYNEQFF. DNA for the CDR3: TGTGCCATCAGTGAGGGGGGCGGAGACTACAATGAGCAGTTCTTC.

V and J are TRBV23-1 and TRBJ2-1; tentative D call: TRBD2 (5 bases). TRBV23-1 is designated an ORF whose function remains uncertain. The CDR3 runs 16 residues. V was clipped by 3 bases and J by 2 bases, with 14 bases between them. CDR3 nucleotide sequence: TGCGCCAGCAGTCAGCCCCGGGGTCCCCCCTACAATGAGCAGTTCTTC. Translated, it gives CASSQPRGPPYNEQFF.

This clone was detected once. The chain links TRBV7-3 to TRBJ1-5; no reliable D call. Per germline, CDR1 SGHTA and CDR2 FQGTGA. The ends were cut back, 0 bases at V and 6 bases at J, with 6 bases in the middle. The CDR3 is 13 residues long. CDR3: CASSLTGSQPQHF. The CDR3 region has the DNA TGTGCCAGCAGCTTAACGGGCAGTCAGCCCCAGCATTTT. Using reference TRBV7-3 and TRBJ1-5 for the parts outside the CDR3, the full variable domain is GAGVSQTPSNKVTEKGKYVELRCDPISGHTALYWYRQSLGQGPEFLIYFQGTGAADDSGLPNDRFFAVRPEGSVSTLKIQRTERGDSAVYLCASSLTGSQPQHFGDGTRLSIL.

The chain links TRBV14 to TRBJ1-1; D is perhaps TRBD1 (5 bases). CDR3 length equals 13 residues. From germline, CDR1 is SGHDN and CDR2 FVKESK. Trimming stripped 4 bases from V and 5 bases from J, with 11 bases between. The chain's CDR3 is CASSLEGSTEAFF. For the CDR3, the DNA is TGTGCCAGCAGCCTCGAGGGGAGTACTGAAGCTTTCTTT.

V is TRBV29-1 and J is TRBJ2-7; D is unclear. This CDR3 is 12 amino acids long. The ends were cut back, 7 bases at V and 4 bases at J, with 14 bases in the middle. Germline V CDR1 and CDR2: SQVTM, ANQGSEA. The DNA for the CDR3 is TGCAGCGCAAGATCAGGAGCTTACGAGCAGTACTTC. This codes for CSARSGAYEQYF.

V usage is TRBV19 and J usage is TRBJ2-7; D is possibly TRBD1 (6 bases). The germline V gene encodes CDR1 LNHDA and CDR2 SQIVND (reference sequence). Trimming took off 6 bases at V and 1 base at J, with 10 bases between the two ends. CDR3 length equals 13 residues. The CDR3 is CASSQDRSYEQYF. The CDR3 DNA sequence: TGTGCCAGTAGCCAAGACAGGTCCTACGAGCAGTACTTC.

J is TRBJ2-7 and V is TRBV6-5; D tentatively reads TRBD1 or TRBD2 (6 bases each). This CDR3 has 13 amino acids. The germline V gene encodes CDR1 MNHEY and CDR2 SVGAGI. V lost 9 bases and J lost 0, with 12 bases in between. The chain's CDR3 is CASYGGGSYEQYF. The CDR3 bases are TGTGCCAGTTATGGAGGGGGCTCCTACGAGCAGTACTTC.

This clone was found once. V is TRBV27 and J is TRBJ2-1; tentative D call: TRBD1 (6 bases). Germline V CDR1 and CDR2: MNHEY, SMNVEV (reference sequence). The CDR3 has 13 amino acids. Trimming shortened V by 3 bases and J by 6 bases, and 9 bases separated the two germline ends. The CDR3 is CASSFPTGNEQFF. The CDR3 region has the DNA TGTGCCAGCAGTTTCCCGACAGGCAATGAGCAGTTCTTC.

The chain links TRBV10-2 to TRBJ2-7; tentatively, D is TRBD1 (7 bases). Germline CDR1 and CDR2: WSHSY and SAAADI. V was pared by 4 bases and J by 2 bases, with 15 bases between. The length of the CDR3 is 15 residues. CDR3 protein: CASSGRDRITYEQYF. Written as DNA, the CDR3 is TGCGCCAGCAGTGGGCGGGACAGAATCACCTACGAGCAGTACTTC.

J is TRBJ2-3 and V is TRBV5-1, with D perhaps TRBD2 (6 bases). Deletions cut 4 bases from V and 0 bases from J, with 15 bases between. Germline CDR1 reads SGHRS; CDR2 reads YFSETQ. The CDR3 length is 16 residues. CDR3 nucleotides: TGCGCCAGCAGCGGGGGGACGGCCCAAAGCACAGATACGCAGTATTTT. Translated: CASSGGTAQSTDTQYF. Together with reference TRBV5-1 and TRBJ2-3, the CDR3 gives the full variable domain: KAGVTQTPRYLIKTRGQQVTLSCSPISGHRSVSWYQQTPGQGLQFLFEYFSETQRNKGNFPGRFSGRQFSNSRSEMNVSTLELGDSALYLCASSGGTAQSTDTQYFGPGTRLTVL.

CDR3 sequence (DNA): TGTGCCAGCAGCCAACAGGGGGTGGGTTCCTACGAGCAGTACTTC. Translation gives CASSQQGVGSYEQYF. The chain joins TRBV6-1 to TRBJ2-7, with 8 nucleotides matching TRBD1. Germline-derived CDR1 and CDR2 are MNHNS and SASEGT. This CDR3 has 15 residues. Germline trimming cut 6 bases from V and 1 base from J; bases unmatched to any gene: 8.

The chain combines TRBV2 with TRBJ1-1; no definite D call. This CDR3 comprises 12 residues. Germline V gene lookup returns CDR1 SNHLY and CDR2 FYNNEI. The V gene lost 7 bases and the J gene lost 4 bases, with 10 bases spanning the gap. The CDR3 region is CASKARSTEAFF. The CDR3 DNA sequence: TGTGCCAGCAAGGCCCGATCCACTGAAGCTTTCTTT. Full variable domain (remainder filled in from reference TRBV2 and TRBJ1-1): EPEVTQTPSHQVTQMGQEVILRCVPISNHLYFYWYRQILGQKVEFLVSFYNNEISEKSEIFDDQFSVERPDGSNFTLKIRSTKLEDSAMYFCASKARSTEAFFGQGTRLTVV.

The gene calls are TRBV15 and TRBJ2-6, with 7 nucleotides matching TRBD1. J was trimmed by 1 base and V by 8 bases; bases with no gene match: 17. Germline loops: CDR1 LNHNV, CDR2 YYDKDF (reference sequence). This CDR3 has 19 residues. CDR3 residues: CATSGYVVGGVSGANVLTF. The CDR3 DNA is TGTGCCACCTCGGGCTACGTGGTAGGGGGCGTTTCTGGGGCCAACGTCCTGACTTTC.

The DNA for the CDR3 is TGCGCCAGCAGGGTTACAGAGACCCAGTACTTC. Translated: CASRVTETQYF. V and J are TRBV10-1 and TRBJ2-5; no firm D call. CDR3 length: 11 residues. Trimming pared 6 bases from V and 4 bases from J, leaving 6 bases between. Per the germline V gene, CDR1 is WNHNN and CDR2 is SYGVQD (reference sequence).

The V gene is TRBV28, the J gene TRBJ2-7, with TRBD2 matching 12 bases. V gave up 5 bases and J gave up 2 bases; unmatched junction bases: 10. Germline V gene lookup returns CDR1 MDHEN and CDR2 SYDVKM. CDR3 length equals 17 residues. CDR3 DNA sequence: TGTGCCAGCAGTCTAACCGGACTAGCGGGACTAACCTACGAGCAGTACTTC. Amino acids: CASSLTGLAGLTYEQYF.

The gene calls are TRBV21-1 and TRBJ2-1; whether TRBD1, the table's D call, matches the DNA was not checked. TRBV21-1 is an annotated pseudogene. This CDR3 spans 14 amino acids. This chain's CDR3 is CASDGTGGYNEQFF. The DNA for the CDR3 is TGTGCCAGCGACGGGACAGGCGGCTACAATGAGCAGTTCTTC.

The chain joins TRBV21-1 to TRBJ2-7; TRBD2, as called in the table, went unchecked against the DNA. TRBV21-1 represents a pseudogene. This CDR3 has 23 residues. The CDR3 sequence is CASSKDPSPNGTSGRGTLCEQYF. DNA of the CDR3: TGTGCCAGCAGCAAAGACCCCAGTCCAAACGGGACTAGCGGGAGGGGAACACTATGCGAGCAGTACTTC.